This paragraph reports one T cell receptor beta chain. MiXCR, applied by TCRdb to the RT-PCR reads, yields one record per CDR3 protein. The data contain 290,000 or so distinct CDR3 sequences, around 22% of them singletons. The source of the sample is a study of response to subunit inactivated influenza vaccine. Source: PBMCs from blood, taken about 20 months after vaccination. The TCR comes from a man between 50 and 75 years old who received an inactivated influenza vaccine.

CDR3 sequence reads: CSATGRNNEKLFF. CDR3 coding DNA: TGCAGTGCTACCGGACGGAATAATGAAAAACTGTTTTTT. The chain uses TRBV20-1 and TRBJ1-4; D call uncertain. Trimming removed 4 bases from V and 4 bases from J, with 10 bases in between. CDR1 and CDR2 from the germline V gene are DFQATT and SNEGSKA (reference sequence). This CDR3 comprises 13 residues.